This T cell receptor (beta chain) originates from a study of shared clonotypes between healthy human individuals. Study-level points and caveats: Donor scarcity curtailed the genetic and exposure-history diversity represented herein. The authors sampled blood alone, and tissue repertoires likely differ.

On sorted subsets, replicate PCRs used approximately 190 ng DNA, or 25,000 to 35,000 T cell genomes. In the original analysis: Junction-only immunoSEQ sequences carried no quality scores, so filtering differed. TCRdb keeps only in-frame clones here, not all; method: immunoSEQ multiplex PCR. V and J calls and clone size follow that table, whereas D and trimming were derived from the DNA. This table has roughly 650,000 clones, roughly 96% appearing once. A word on this clone: What it recognizes is unknown.

CD45RO-negative CD8 cells positively selected for CCR7 made up the naive population, which excluded terminally differentiated effector memory CD45RA+ cells. This sequence originates from a woman between 25 and 40 years old in good health. The sequenced material came from naive CD8+ T cells sorted from blood.

The CDR3 DNA follows: TGCGCCAGCAGCCTGAATCTCCATTGGGACACTGAAGCTTTCTTT. The encoded protein is CASSLNLHWDTEAFF. The chain employs TRBV5-1 and TRBJ1-1; D call uncertain. Trimming left V 4 bases short and J 3 bases short, with 16 bases between. Looked up from germline, CDR1 is SGHRS and CDR2 is YFSETQ. There are 15 residues in the CDR3.